This T cell receptor (beta chain) was recorded in a study of blood T cell repertoires in COVID-19 (dated by TCRdb to about 2020). Background on the whole study: Collaborator samples came from the United States, Italy and Spain and covered acute and convalescent phases of COVID-19. The material from the prospective study consisted of cDNA or gDNA derived from T cells, B-cell-depleted T cells, or PBMCs. Sample metadata almost always included a de-identified subject ID, COVID-19 status, age in years and sex. The repertoires were released in a freely available public database intended as a resource for research on the immune response to SARS-CoV-2. Where available, HLA class I and class II types were taken from metadata supplied by the sample provider and were not determined by assay-based typing. The dataset comprised deeply sampled blood TCRbeta repertoires from subjects exposed to, actively infected with, or recovered from COVID-19. Samples were obtained from the ongoing ImmuneRACE study (first 160 participants) and from over 1,000 subjects provided by 6 global collaborators.

This clone appeared a few times. The clone's antigen remains unknown. Base qualities are not recorded, but no much larger clone differs from it by a single base. The immunoSEQ Assay, a bias-controlled multiplex PCR, was used to amplify TCRbeta CDR3 regions from genomic DNA. In the paper's pipeline: Nucleated cell counts per sample were estimated from amplification of reference gene primers within the assay. To quantify the absolute abundance of each unique TCRbeta CDR3 rearrangement, sequence reads were collapsed and filtered. Productive Simpson clonality was computed per sample as the square root of Simpson's diversity index over productive rearrangements. TCRdb provides this immuneACCESS table in a form limited to in-frame rearrangements. Some clones are lacking; in checked studies, under half of them reflect an unresolved V gene, and why the rest are absent is not known. V and J calls and clone size are given by that table; D and trimming were obtained from the DNA. Here the sample has 80,000 to 85,000 clones; approximately 86% occur a single time. In total, the top ten clones hold about 4.8% of the sample.

Broader findings and caveats from the paper: Clinical and demographic metadata were provided uncurated, with the amount varying by source and participant.

Counted from cysteine to phenylalanine, this CDR3 has 15 amino acids. Only the CDR3 DNA stays, 45 bases, in frame from base 1. The junction shows trimming of 3 bases on V and 0 bases on J, and the gene matches do not reach 3 bases of it. For CDR1 and CDR2, the germline V gene lists KGHSH and LQKENI. Each collaborating institution followed its own protocols to collect whole blood in K2EDTA tubes. For TCRbeta analysis, collaborators shipped samples in one of three forms: frozen whole blood, isolated PBMCs, or DNA extracted from either of those sample types. Sequencing used peripheral blood. The chain is made from TRBV18 and TRBJ2-3, with 7 bases in between that match TRBD1. The TCR comes from an elderly woman with acute or convalescent COVID-19. The CDR3 amino acid sequence is: CASSPPGQSTDTQYF. The DNA sequence follows: TGTGCCAGCTCACCCCCGGGACAGAGCACAGATACGCAGTATTTT.